The clone carrying this T cell receptor (beta chain) was detected many times. The antigen remains undetermined. The CDR3 is 14 amino acids. V was trimmed by 1 base and J by 3 bases, leaving 9 bases between them. Germline V gives CDR1 SEHNR, CDR2 FQNEAQ (reference sequence). The data are from a study of T cell repertoires in cytomegalovirus infection. Study background: Well-studied HLA-B-restricted epitopes and recently identified HLA-C-restricted epitopes of CMV were both used in the study. Matching HLA type, along with CMV infection, was indicated by public TCR beta signatures.

MiXCR, run by TCRdb on the reads, gives a single entry per CDR3 protein. Here the sample spans about 270,000 distinct CDR3 sequences, 22% being singletons. Study-wide findings and caveats: In two of eight donors, the top clonotype was HLA-C-restricted CMV-specific. Carriers of CMV plus the relevant HLA were identified by cumulative public TCR beta family frequency.

Sequences were derived from cultured PBMCs, sampled from culture after CMV antigen stimulation. The chain is built from TRBV7-9 and TRBJ2-5, with a tentative D call TRBD2 (6 bases). The TCR originated in a human donor in good health (CMV status not recorded). Some clones in this sample may be carry-over from other donors' samples. CDR3 residues: CASSLVGGEETQYF. As DNA, the CDR3 is TGTGCCAGCAGCTTAGTAGGCGGGGAAGAGACCCAGTACTTC.